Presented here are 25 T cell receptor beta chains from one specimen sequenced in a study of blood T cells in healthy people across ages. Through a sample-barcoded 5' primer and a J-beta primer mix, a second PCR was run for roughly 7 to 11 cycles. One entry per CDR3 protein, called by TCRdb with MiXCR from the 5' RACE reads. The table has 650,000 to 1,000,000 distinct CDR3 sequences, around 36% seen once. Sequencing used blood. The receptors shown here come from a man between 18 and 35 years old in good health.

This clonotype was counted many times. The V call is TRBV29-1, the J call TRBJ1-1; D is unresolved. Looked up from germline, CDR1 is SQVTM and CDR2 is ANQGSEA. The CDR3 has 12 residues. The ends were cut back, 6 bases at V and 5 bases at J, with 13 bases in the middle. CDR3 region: CSVTAVGTEAFF. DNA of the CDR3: TGCAGCGTGACCGCGGTTGGGACTGAAGCTTTCTTT. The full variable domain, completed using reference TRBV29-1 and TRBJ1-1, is SAVISQKPSRDICQRGTSLTIQCQVDSQVTMMFWYRQQPGQSLTLIATANQGSEATYESGFVIDKFPISRPNLTFSTLTVSNMSPEDSSIYLCSVTAVGTEAFFGQGTRLTVV.

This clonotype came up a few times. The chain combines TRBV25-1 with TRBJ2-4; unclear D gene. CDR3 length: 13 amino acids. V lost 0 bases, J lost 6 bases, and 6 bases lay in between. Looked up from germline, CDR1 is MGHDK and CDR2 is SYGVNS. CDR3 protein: CASSEYGPNIQYF. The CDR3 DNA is TGTGCCAGCAGTGAATACGGGCCAAACATTCAGTACTTC.

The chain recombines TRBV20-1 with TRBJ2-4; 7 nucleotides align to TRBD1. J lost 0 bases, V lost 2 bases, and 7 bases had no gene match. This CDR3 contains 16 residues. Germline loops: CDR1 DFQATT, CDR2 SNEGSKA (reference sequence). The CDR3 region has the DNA TGCAGTGCTAGACCGGGACAGCCCGTAGCCAAAAACATTCAGTACTTC. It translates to CSARPGQPVAKNIQYF.

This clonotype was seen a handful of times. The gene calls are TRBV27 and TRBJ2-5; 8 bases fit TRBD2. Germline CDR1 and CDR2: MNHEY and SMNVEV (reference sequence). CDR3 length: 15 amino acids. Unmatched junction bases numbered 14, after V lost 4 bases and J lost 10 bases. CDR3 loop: CASSSLTSGWWGQYF. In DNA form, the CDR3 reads TGTGCCAGCAGTTCCCTCACTAGCGGTTGGTGGGGCCAGTACTTC.

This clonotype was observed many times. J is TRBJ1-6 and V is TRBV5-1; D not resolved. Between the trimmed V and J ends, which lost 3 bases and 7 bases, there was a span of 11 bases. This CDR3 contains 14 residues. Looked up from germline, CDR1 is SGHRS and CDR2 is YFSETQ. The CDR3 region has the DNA TGCGCCAGCAGCTCGGGTCATCAGAATTCACCCCTCCACTTT. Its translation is CASSSGHQNSPLHF.

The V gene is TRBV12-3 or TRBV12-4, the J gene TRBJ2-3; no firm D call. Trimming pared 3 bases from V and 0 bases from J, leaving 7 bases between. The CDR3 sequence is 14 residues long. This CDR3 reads CASSFGFSTDTQYF. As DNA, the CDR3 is TGTGCCAGCAGTTTTGGGTTTAGCACAGATACGCAGTATTTT.

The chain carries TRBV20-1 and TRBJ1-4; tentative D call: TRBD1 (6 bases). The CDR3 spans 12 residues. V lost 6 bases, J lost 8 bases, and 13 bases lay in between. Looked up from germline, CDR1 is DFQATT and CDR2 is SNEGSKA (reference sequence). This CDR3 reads CSAGGTLEKLFF. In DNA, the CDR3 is TGCAGTGCCGGAGGGACACTAGAAAAACTGTTTTTT.

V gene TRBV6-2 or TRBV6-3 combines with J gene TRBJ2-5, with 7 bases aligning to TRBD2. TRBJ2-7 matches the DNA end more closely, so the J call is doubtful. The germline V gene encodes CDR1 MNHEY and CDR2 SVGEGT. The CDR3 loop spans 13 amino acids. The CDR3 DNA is TGTGCCAGCAGTTACTCGACTAGCACCGAGCAGTACTTC. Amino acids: CASSYSTSTEQYF.

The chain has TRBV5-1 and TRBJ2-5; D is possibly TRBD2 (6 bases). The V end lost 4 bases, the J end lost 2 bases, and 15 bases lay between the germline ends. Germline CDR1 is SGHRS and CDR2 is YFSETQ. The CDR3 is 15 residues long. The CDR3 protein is CASSAGTVKQETQYF. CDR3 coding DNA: TGCGCCAGCAGCGCCGGGACTGTTAAACAAGAGACCCAGTACTTC.

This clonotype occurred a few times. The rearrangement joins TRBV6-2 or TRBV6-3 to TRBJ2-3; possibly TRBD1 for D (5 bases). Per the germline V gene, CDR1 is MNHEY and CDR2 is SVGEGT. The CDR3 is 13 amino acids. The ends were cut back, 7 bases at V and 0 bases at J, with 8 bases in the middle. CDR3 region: CASMTVSTDTQYF. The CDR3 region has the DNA TGTGCCAGCATGACAGTCAGCACAGATACGCAGTATTTT.

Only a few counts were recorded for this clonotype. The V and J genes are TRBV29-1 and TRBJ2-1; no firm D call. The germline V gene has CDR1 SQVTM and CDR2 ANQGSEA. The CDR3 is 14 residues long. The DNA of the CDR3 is TGCAGTTCACGGGCGGTGGGCTTCTACAATGAGCAGTTCTTC. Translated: CSSRAVGFYNEQFF.

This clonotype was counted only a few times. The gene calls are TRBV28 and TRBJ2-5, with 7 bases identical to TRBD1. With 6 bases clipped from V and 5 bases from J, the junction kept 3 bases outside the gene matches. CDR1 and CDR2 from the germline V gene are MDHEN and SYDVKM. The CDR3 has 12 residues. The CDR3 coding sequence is TGTGCCAGCAGAGCAGGGGGTGAGACCCAGTACTTC. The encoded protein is CASRAGGETQYF.

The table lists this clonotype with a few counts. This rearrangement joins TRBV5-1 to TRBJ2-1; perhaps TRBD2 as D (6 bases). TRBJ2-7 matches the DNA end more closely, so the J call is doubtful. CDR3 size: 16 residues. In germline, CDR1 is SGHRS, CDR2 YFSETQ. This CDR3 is CASSLDPGDLYNEQYF. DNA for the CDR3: TGCGCCAGCAGCTTGGATCCGGGGGACCTTTACAATGAGCAGTACTTC.

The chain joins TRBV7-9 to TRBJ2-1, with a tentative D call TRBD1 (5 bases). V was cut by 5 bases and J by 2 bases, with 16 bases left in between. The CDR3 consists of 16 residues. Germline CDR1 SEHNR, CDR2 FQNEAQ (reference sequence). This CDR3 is CASSPRQSSTYNEQFF. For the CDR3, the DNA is TGTGCCAGCAGCCCCAGACAGTCAAGCACCTACAATGAGCAGTTCTTC. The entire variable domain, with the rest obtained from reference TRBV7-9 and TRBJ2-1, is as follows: DTGVSQNPRHKITKRGQNVTFRCDPISEHNRLYWYRQTLGQGPEFLTYFQNEAQLEKSRLLSDRFSAERPKGSFSTLEIQRTEQGDSAMYLCASSPRQSSTYNEQFFGPGTRLTVL.

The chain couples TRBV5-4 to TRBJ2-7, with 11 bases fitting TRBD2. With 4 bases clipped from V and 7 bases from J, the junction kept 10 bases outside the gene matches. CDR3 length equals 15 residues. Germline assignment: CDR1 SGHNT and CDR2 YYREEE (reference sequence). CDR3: CASSHSGGAGDEQYF. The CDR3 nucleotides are TGTGCCAGCAGCCATAGCGGGGGGGCTGGCGATGAGCAGTACTTC.

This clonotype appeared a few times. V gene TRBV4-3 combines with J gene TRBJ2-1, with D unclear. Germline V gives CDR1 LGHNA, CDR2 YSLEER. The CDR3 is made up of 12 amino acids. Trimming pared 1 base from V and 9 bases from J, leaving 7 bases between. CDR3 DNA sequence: TGCGCCAGCAGCCAAGGATTCGGTGAGCAGTTCTTC. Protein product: CASSQGFGEQFF.

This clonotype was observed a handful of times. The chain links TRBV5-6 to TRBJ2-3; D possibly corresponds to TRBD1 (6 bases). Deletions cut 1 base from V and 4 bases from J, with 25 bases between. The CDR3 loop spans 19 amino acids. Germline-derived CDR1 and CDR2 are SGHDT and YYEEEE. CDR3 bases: TGTGCCAGCAGCTTGATTTATATAGGGGGAACGGCTGGCGCAGATACGCAGTATTTT. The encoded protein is CASSLIYIGGTAGADTQYF.

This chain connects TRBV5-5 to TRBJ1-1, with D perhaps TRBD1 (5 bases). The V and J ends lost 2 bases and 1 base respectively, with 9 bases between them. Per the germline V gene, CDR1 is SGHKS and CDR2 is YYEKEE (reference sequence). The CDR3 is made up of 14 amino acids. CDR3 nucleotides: TGTGCCAGCAGCTTAGACCAGGGGAACACTGAAGCTTTCTTT. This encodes CASSLDQGNTEAFF.

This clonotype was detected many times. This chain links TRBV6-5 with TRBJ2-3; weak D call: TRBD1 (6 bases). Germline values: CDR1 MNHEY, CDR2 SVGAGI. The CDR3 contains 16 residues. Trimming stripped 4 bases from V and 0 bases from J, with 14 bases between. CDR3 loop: CASSSTTGGSTDTQYF. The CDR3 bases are TGTGCCAGCAGTTCGACGACAGGAGGAAGCACAGATACGCAGTATTTT.

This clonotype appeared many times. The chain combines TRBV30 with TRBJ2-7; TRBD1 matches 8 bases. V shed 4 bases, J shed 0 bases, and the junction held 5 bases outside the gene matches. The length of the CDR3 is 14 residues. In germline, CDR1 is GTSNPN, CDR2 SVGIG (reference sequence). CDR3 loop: CAWIPGTGSYEQYF. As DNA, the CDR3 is TGTGCCTGGATTCCAGGGACAGGCTCCTACGAGCAGTACTTC.

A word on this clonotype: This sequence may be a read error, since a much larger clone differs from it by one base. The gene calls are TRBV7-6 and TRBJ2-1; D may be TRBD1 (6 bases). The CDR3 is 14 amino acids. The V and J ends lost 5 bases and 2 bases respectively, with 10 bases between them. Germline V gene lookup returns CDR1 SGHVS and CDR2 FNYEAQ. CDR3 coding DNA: TGTGCCAGCAGCAAGGACAGCCCCTACAATGAGCAGTTCTTC. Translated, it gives CASSKDSPYNEQFF.

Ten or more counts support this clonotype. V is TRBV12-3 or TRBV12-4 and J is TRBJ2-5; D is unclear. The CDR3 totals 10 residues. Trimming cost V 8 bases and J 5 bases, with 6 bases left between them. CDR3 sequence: CASAGETQYF. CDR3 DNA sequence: TGTGCCAGCGCCGGGGAGACCCAGTACTTC.

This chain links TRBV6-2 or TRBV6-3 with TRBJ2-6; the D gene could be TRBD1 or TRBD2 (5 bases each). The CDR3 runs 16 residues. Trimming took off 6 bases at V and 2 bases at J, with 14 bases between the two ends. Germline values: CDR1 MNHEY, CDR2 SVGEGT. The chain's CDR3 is CASRNYGATGANVLTF. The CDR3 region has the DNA TGTGCCAGCAGAAACTACGGGGCGACTGGGGCCAACGTCCTGACTTTC.

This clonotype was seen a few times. The CDR3 loop reads CASSMEWETQYF. The CDR3 region has the DNA TGTGCCAGCAGTATGGAGTGGGAGACCCAGTACTTC. The genes are TRBV25-1 and TRBJ2-5; D gene ambiguous. This CDR3 has 12 amino acids. From germline, CDR1 is MGHDK and CDR2 SYGVNS. V was pared by 5 bases and J by 5 bases, with 9 bases between.

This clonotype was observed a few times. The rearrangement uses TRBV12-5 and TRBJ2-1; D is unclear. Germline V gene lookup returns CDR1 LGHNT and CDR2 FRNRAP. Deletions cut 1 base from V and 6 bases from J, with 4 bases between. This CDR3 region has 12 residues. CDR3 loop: CASGLDGNEQFF. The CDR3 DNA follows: TGTGCTAGTGGTTTGGATGGCAATGAGCAGTTCTTC.